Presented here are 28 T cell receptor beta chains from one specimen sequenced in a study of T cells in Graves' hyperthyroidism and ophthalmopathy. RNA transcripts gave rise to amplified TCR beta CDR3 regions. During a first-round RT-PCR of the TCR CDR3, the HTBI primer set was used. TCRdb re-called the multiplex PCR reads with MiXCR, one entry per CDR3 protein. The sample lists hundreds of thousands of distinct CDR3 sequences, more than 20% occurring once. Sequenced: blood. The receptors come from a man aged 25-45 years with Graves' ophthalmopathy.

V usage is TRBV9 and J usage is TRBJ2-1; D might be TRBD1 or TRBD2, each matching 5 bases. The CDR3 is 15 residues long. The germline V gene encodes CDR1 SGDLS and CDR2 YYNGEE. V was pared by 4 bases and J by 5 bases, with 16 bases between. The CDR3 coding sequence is TGTGCCAGCAGCCTTGGAGAGGGGAACCACAATGAGCAGTTCTTC. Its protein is CASSLGEGNHNEQFF.

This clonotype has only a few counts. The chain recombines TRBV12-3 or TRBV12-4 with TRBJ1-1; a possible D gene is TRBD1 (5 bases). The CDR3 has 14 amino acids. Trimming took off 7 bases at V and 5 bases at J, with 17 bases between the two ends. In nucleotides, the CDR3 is TGTGCCAGCACCCGGGGGGAAGTGAGGACTGAAGCTTTCTTT. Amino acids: CASTRGEVRTEAFF.

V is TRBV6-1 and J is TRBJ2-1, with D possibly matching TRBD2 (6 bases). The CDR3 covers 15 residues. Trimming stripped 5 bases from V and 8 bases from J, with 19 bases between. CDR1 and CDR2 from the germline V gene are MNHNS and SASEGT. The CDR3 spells CASSTPGLVVHEQFF. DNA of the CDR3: TGTGCCAGCAGTACCCCGGGACTCGTCGTCCATGAGCAGTTCTTC.

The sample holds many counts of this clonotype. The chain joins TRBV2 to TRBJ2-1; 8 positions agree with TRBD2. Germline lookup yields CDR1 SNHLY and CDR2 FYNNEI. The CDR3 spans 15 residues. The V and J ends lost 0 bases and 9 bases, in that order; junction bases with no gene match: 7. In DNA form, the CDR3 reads TGTGCCAGCAGTGAAGCGGGACTAGGCATCAGTGAGCAGTTCTTC. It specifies CASSEAGLGISEQFF.

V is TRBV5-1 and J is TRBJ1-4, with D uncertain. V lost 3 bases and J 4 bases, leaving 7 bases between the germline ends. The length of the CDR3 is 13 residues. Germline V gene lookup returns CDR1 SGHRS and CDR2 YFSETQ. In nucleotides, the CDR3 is TGCGCCAGCAGCTCTAGTATTAATGAAAAACTGTTTTTT. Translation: CASSSSINEKLFF.

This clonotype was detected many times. The CDR3 region is CAWSGNSARTGELFF. CDR3 sequence (DNA): TGTGCCTGGAGTGGGAATAGCGCCCGGACCGGGGAGCTGTTTTTT. The chain couples TRBV30 to TRBJ2-2; weak D call: TRBD2 (5 bases). V was shortened by 1 base and J by 5 bases, with 14 bases between the two germline ends. There are 15 residues in the CDR3. Germline V gene data show CDR1 as GTSNPN and CDR2 as SVGIG (reference sequence).

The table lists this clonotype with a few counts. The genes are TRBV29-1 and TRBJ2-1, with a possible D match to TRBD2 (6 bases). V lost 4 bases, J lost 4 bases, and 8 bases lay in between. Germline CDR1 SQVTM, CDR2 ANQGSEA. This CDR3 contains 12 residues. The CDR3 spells CSVVREYNEQFF. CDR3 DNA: TGCAGCGTTGTCCGGGAGTACAATGAGCAGTTCTTC.

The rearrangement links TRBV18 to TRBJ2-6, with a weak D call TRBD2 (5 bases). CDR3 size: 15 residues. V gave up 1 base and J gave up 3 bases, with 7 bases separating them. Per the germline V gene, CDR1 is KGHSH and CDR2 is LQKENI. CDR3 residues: CASSPQGDGANVLTF. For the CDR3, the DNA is TGTGCCAGCTCACCACAGGGAGATGGGGCCAACGTCCTGACTTTC.

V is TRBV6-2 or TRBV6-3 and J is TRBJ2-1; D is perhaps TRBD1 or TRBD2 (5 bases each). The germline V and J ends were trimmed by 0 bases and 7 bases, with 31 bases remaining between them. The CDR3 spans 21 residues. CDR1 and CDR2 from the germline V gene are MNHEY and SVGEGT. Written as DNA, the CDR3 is TGTGCCAGCAGTTACTCGACGGTCTGGGGACCCTCTGAGCTTACATTTAATGAGCAGTTCTTC. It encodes CASSYSTVWGPSELTFNEQFF.

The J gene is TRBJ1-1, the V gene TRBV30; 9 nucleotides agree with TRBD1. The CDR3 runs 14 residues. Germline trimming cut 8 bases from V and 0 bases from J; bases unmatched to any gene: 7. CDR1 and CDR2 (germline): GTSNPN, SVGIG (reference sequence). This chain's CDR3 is CAGDRGTLNTEAFF. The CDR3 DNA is TGTGCCGGAGACAGGGGGACTTTGAACACTGAAGCTTTCTTT. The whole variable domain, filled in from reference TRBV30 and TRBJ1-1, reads SQTIHQWPATLVQPVGSPLSLECTVEGTSNPNLYWYRQAAGRGLQLLFYSVGIGQISSEVPQNLSASRPQDRQFILSSKKLLLSDSGFYLCAGDRGTLNTEAFFGQGTRLTVV.

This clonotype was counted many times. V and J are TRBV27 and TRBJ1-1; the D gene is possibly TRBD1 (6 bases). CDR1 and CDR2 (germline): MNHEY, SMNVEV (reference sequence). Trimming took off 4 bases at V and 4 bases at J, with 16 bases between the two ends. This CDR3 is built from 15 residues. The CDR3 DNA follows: TGTGCCAGCAGTTCGATCAAGGGGGGCAGCACTGAAGCTTTCTTT. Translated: CASSSIKGGSTEAFF.

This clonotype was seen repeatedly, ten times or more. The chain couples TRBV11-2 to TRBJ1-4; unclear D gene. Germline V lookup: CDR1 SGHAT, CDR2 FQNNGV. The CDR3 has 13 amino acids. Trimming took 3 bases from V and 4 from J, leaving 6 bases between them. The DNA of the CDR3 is TGTGCCAGCAGCTTCCGAGATAATGAAAAACTGTTTTTT. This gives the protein CASSFRDNEKLFF.

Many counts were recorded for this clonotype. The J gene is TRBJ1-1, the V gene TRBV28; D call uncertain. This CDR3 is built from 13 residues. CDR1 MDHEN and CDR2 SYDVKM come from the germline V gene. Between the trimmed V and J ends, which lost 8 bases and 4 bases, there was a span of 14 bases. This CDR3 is CASESRPLTEAFF. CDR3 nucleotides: TGTGCCAGCGAGTCTAGGCCCCTCACTGAAGCTTTCTTT. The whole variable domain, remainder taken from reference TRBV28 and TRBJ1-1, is DVKVTQSSRYLVKRTGEKVFLECVQDMDHENMFWYRQDPGLGLRLIYFSYDVKMKEKGDIPEGYSVSREKKERFSLILESASTNQTSMYLCASESRPLTEAFFGQGTRLTVV.

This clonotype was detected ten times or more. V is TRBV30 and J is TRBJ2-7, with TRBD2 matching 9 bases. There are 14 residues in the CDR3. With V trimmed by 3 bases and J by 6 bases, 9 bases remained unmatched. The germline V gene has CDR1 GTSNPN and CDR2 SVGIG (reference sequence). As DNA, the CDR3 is TGTGCCTGGAGCTCTGTAGCGGGAGCTCGCGAGCAGTACTTC. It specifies CAWSSVAGAREQYF.

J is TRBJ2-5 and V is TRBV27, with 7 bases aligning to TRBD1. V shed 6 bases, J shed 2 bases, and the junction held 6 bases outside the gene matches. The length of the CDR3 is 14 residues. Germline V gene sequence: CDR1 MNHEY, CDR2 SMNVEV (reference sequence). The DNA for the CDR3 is TGTGCCAGCAGCAAACAGGACAGGCAAGAGACCCAGTACTTC. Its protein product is CASSKQDRQETQYF.

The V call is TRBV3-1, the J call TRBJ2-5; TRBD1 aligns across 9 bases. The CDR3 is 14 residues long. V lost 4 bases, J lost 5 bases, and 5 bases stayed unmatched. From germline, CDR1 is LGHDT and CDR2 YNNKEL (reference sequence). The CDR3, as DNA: TGTGCCAGCAGCCGACGGACAGGGGTCGAGACCCAGTACTTC. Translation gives CASSRRTGVETQYF.

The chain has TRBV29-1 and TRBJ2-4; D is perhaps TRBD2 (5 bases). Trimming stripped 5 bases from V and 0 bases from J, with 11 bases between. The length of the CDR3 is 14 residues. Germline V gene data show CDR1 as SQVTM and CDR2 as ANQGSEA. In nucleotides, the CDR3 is TGCAGCGTTCAACGGGGAGTAGCCAAAAACATTCAGTACTTC. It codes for CSVQRGVAKNIQYF.

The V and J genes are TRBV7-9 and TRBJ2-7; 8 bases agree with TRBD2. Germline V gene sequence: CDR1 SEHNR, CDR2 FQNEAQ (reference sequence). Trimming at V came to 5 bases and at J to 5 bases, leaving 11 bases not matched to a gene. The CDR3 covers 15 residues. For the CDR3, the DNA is TGTGCCAGCAGCCGGGGAAGCGGGAGAGTCGACGAGCAGTACTTC. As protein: CASSRGSGRVDEQYF.

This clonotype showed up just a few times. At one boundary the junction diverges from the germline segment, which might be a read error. CDR3 sequence: CAGSSAPPGELDTQYF. CDR3 bases: TGTGCCGGCAGCTCCGCACCCCCTGGAGAATTAGATACGCAGTATTTT. V usage is TRBV7-8 and J usage is TRBJ2-3, with unresolved D. Germline V gene data show CDR1 as SGHVS and CDR2 as FQNEAQ. The CDR3 is 16 amino acids.

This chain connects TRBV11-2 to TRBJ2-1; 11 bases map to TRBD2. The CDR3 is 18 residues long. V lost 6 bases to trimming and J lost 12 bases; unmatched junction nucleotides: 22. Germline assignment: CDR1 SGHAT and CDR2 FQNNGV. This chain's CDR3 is CASSVFGLAGGPSGSQFF. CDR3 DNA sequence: TGTGCCAGCAGTGTTTTCGGTCTAGCGGGAGGCCCCTCGGGGTCGCAGTTCTTC.

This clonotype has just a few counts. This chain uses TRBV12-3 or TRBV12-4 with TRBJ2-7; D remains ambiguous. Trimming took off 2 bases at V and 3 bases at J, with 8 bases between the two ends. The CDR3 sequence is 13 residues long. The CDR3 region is CASSLFGFYEQYF. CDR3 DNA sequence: TGTGCCAGCAGTTTATTCGGATTCTACGAGCAGTACTTC.

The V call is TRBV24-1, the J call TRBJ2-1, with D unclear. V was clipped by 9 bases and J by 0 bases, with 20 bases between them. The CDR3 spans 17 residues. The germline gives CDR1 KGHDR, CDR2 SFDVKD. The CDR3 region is CATGKGNELNSYNEQFF. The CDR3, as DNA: TGTGCCACCGGGAAAGGGAACGAGCTGAACTCCTACAATGAGCAGTTCTTC.

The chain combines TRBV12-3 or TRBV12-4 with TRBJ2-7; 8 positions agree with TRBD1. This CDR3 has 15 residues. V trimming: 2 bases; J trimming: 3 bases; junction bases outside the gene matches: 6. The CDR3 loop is CASSLQGAGVYEQYF. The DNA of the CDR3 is TGTGCCAGCAGTTTACAGGGGGCCGGGGTCTACGAGCAGTACTTC.

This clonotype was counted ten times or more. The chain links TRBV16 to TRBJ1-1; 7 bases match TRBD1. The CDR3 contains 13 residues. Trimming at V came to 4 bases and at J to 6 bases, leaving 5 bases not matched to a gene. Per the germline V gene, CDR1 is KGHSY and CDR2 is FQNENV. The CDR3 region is CASSLQGGPEAFF. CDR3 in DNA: TGTGCCAGCAGCCTTCAAGGGGGCCCTGAAGCTTTCTTT.

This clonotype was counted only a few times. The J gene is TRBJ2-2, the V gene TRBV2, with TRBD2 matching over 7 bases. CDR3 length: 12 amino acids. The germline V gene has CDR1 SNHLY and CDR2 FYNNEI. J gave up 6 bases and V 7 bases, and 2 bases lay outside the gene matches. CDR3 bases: TGTGCCAGCATGGGGAGGGCCGGGGAGCTGTTTTTT. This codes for CASMGRAGELFF.

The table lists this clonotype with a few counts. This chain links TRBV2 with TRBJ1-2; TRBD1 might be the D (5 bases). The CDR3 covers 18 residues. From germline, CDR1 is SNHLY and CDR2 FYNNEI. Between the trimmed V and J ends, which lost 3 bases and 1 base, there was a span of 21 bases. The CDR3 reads CASSEAGTQPFFNYGYTF. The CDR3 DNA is TGTGCCAGCAGTGAGGCCGGGACGCAACCCTTTTTTAACTATGGCTACACCTTC.

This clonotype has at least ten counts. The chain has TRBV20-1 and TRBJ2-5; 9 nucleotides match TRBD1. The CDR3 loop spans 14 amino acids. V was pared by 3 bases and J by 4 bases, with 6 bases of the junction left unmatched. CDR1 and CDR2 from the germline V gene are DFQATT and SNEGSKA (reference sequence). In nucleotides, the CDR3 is TGCAGTGCTAGGGGGACAGGGCGGGGAGAGACCCAGTACTTC. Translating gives CSARGTGRGETQYF.

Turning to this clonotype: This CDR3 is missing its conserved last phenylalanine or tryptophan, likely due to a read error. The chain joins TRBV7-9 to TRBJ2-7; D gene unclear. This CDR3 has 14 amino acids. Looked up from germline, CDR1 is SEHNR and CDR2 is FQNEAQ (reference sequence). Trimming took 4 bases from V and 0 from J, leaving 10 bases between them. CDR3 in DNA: TGTGCCAGCAGCTCGACGGCCGTCTCCTACGAGCAGTACTCC. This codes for CASSSTAVSYEQYS.